The rows below give T cell receptor beta chains drawn from one sample of a study of T cells in localized non-small cell lung cancer. The method was immunoSEQ multiplex PCR; TCRdb's version includes in-frame clones alone and lacks a portion of them. Among under 150,000 clones listed, roughly 90% were seen once. The sample here was peripheral blood, taken before any cancer treatment. The source is a female donor of 60 years or more with stage I lung adenocarcinoma. Each CDR3 is given with its conserved first and last residue. A D gene is named only where the DNA matches it firmly.

>.|TRBJ2-5|TRBV6-1
CASGTGRVETQYF
TGTGCCAGCGGAACAGGACGCGTTGAGACCCAGTACTTC
>.|TRBJ1-2|TRBV2
CASSPSGLTLGYTF
TGTGCCAGCAGCCCCTCGGGACTTACGTTGGGCTACACCTTC
>.|TRBJ1-2|TRBV2
CASSESLGRNYGYTF
TGTGCCAGCAGTGAATCGTTGGGACGTAACTATGGCTACACCTTC
>TRBD2|TRBJ2-7|TRBV5-4
CASSWGGTSSYEQYF
TGTGCCAGCAGCTGGGGGGGAACTAGCTCCTACGAGCAGTACTTC
>.|TRBJ2-5|TRBV28
CASSRLAEGDQETQYF
TGTGCCAGCAGTCGGCTAGCGGAGGGGGACCAAGAGACCCAGTACTTC
>.|TRBJ2-3|TRBV4-2
CASSQDRLNTQYF
TGTGCCAGCAGCCAAGATCGGCTCAATACGCAGTATTTT
>.|TRBJ2-7|TRBV10-1
CASSKGGRKYHKEWYF
TGCGCCAGCAGCAAAGGAGGGAGGAAATACCATAAGGAGTGGTACTTC
>TRBD2|TRBJ2-1|TRBV7-3
CASSGGLGNEQFF
TGTGCCAGCAGCGGGGGACTAGGGAATGAGCAGTTCTTC
>.|TRBJ2-3|TRBV7-2
CASSRQTGRLITDTQYF
TGTGCCAGCAGCCGCCAGACCGGGCGACTTATCACAGATACGCAGTATTTT
>.|TRBJ2-6|TRBV2
CASGRTNGGANVLTF
TGTGCCAGCGGACGCACAAACGGAGGGGCCAACGTCCTGACTTTC
>TRBD1|TRBJ2-1|TRBV5-1
CASSLAGQGAINEQFF
TGCGCCAGCAGCTTGGCGGGACAGGGGGCGATCAATGAGCAGTTCTTC